Listed below are T cell receptor beta chains from one sample, sequenced in a study of T cell repertoires in cytomegalovirus infection. TCRdb independently ran MiXCR on the reads; one entry per CDR3 protein. In the table there are some 940,000 distinct CDR3 sequences, roughly 30% of which are singletons. No antigen has been identified for these receptors. Here the sequenced sample was cultured CD8+ T cells from PBMCs, taken from culture after CMV antigen stimulation. All receptors derive from a human donor in good health (CMV status not recorded). Some clones in this sample may be carry-over from other donors' samples. Each CDR3 is given with its conserved first and last residue. D genes are given only for firm matches. Size is omitted from some rows. Given values are once, few, many or a class for expanded clones.

J	D	length	size	V	CDR3	DNA
TRBJ2-1	TRBD1	18	-	TRBV19	CASSIGVGQPLLYNEQFF	TGTGCCAGTAGTATAGGGGTGGGACAGCCCCTTCTCTACAATGAGCAGTTCTTC
TRBJ1-2	-	15	-	TRBV12-3/TRBV12-4	CASTGGAGPIYGYTF	TGTGCCAGCACCGGGGGGGCAGGGCCTATCTATGGCTACACCTTC
TRBJ2-1	TRBD2	13	few	TRBV7-6	CASSLVIAGEQFF	TGTGCCAGCAGCTTAGTCATAGCGGGAGAGCAGTTCTTC
TRBJ2-1	-	15	-	TRBV24-1	CATSDLEVPYNEQFF	TGTGCCACCAGTGATTTAGAGGTCCCCTACAATGAGCAGTTCTTC
TRBJ2-7	-	15	few	TRBV6-1	CASSELAGPSHEQYF	TGTGCCAGCAGTGAACTGGCGGGGCCCTCGCACGAGCAGTACTTC
TRBJ2-7	-	13	-	TRBV20-1	CSARGTGSNEQYF	TGCAGTGCTAGAGGTACAGGGTCCAACGAGCAGTACTTC
TRBJ2-7	-	17	many	TRBV7-8	CASSLESPEQGAYEQYF	TGTGCCAGCAGCTTAGAGTCCCCGGAACAGGGTGCTTACGAGCAGTACTTC
TRBJ1-2	-	14	-	TRBV20-1	CSARRPGPNYGYTF	TGCAGTGCTAGACGTCCGGGACCCAACTATGGCTACACCTTC
TRBJ1-2	TRBD1	16	-	TRBV6-4	CASSDSPGGNLWGYTF	TGTGCCAGCAGTGACTCCCCAGGGGGTAATCTCTGGGGCTACACCTTC
TRBJ2-7	-	14	few	TRBV5-6	CASSFPGVGYEQYF	TGTGCCAGCAGCTTTCCGGGGGTTGGCTACGAGCAGTACTTC
TRBJ1-1	-	17	few	TRBV15	CATSRDSWNSANTEAFF	TGTGCCACCAGCAGAGATAGTTGGAATTCAGCGAACACTGAAGCTTTCTTT
TRBJ1-1	-	15	few	TRBV4-1	CASSQHYRDSSEAFF	TGCGCCAGCAGCCAACACTACAGGGATTCATCTGAAGCTTTCTTT
TRBJ1-3	-	18	many	TRBV7-9	CAINSLHPSAFSGNTIYF	TGTGCCATCAACTCGCTCCACCCTAGTGCCTTCTCTGGAAACACCATATATTTT
TRBJ2-7	-	15	-	TRBV13	CASSTRRDPPGEQYF	TGTGCCAGCAGTACTCGGAGGGACCCACCGGGCGAGCAGTACTTC
TRBJ2-1	TRBD1	13	few	TRBV28	CASSPTGDDEQFF	TGTGCCAGCAGTCCGACAGGGGATGATGAGCAGTTCTTC
TRBJ2-1	-	14	few	TRBV12-3/TRBV12-4	CASLPGVYDNEQFF	TGTGCCAGCCTCCCCGGAGTCTACGACAATGAGCAGTTCTTC
TRBJ1-3	-	14	-	TRBV12-3/TRBV12-4	CASSQVGPGNTIYF	TGTGCCAGCAGTCAAGTGGGACCTGGAAACACCATATATTTT
TRBJ2-7	TRBD2	14	-	TRBV12-5	CASKGAGVSYEQYF	TGTGCTAGTAAAGGGGCGGGGGTCTCCTACGAGCAGTACTTC
TRBJ1-4	-	13	few	TRBV6-6	CASTIAANEKLFF	TGTGCCAGCACCATTGCGGCTAATGAAAAACTGTTTTTT
TRBJ2-2	TRBD1	16	-	TRBV7-9	CASGPGDRGGTGELFF	TGTGCCAGCGGACCGGGCGACAGGGGCGGCACCGGGGAGCTGTTTTTT
TRBJ2-3	TRBD2	11	few	TRBV6-2/TRBV6-3	CASEGGGTQYF	TGTGCCAGCGAGGGCGGGGGTACGCAGTATTTT
TRBJ2-5	-	16	few	TRBV6-5	CASSYSTPQVQETQYF	TGTGCCAGCAGTTACTCGACCCCACAGGTTCAAGAGACCCAGTACTTC
TRBJ2-1	TRBD1	17	many	TRBV7-6	CASSERQGLGSYNEQFF	TGTGCCAGCAGCGAGAGACAGGGATTGGGCTCCTACAATGAGCAGTTCTTC
TRBJ2-2	-	16	-	TRBV4-1	CASSHPAGAVAGELFF	TGCGCCAGCAGCCACCCGGCAGGGGCGGTAGCCGGGGAGCTGTTTTTT